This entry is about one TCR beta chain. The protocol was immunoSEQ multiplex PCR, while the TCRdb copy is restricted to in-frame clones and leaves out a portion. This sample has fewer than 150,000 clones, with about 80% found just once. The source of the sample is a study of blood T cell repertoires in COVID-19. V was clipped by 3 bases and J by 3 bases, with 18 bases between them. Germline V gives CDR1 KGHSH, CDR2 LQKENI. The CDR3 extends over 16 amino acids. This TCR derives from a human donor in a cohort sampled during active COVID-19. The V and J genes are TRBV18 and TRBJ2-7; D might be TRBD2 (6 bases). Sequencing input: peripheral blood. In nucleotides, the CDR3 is TGTGCCAGCTCACCGCGACCGGGACTGGATAGCTACGAGCAGTACTTC. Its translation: CASSPRPGLDSYEQYF.